This is a list of T cell receptor beta chains from one sample in a study of T cells in Graves' hyperthyroidism and ophthalmopathy. TCRdb reanalysed the multiplex PCR reads using MiXCR and keeps one entry per CDR3 protein. The data show around 500,000 distinct CDR3 sequences, about 14% seen once. Material for sequencing was blood. The receptors derive from a woman between 35 and 50 years old with Graves' hyperthyroidism. The CDR3 runs from the conserved cysteine through the conserved F or W. D genes are given only for firm matches. Clone sizes are given selectively: once, few, many, or a class where the clone is expanded.

v_call: TRBV12-3/TRBV12-4
d_call: TRBD2
j_call: TRBJ2-7
clone_size: few
cdr3_length: 15
cdr3_nt: TGTGCCAGCAGTTCCACCAGACTAGCGGGAGGGGAGCAGTACTTC
cdr3_aa: CASSSTRLAGGEQYF

v_call: TRBV6-1
d_call: -
j_call: TRBJ2-3
clone_size: -
cdr3_length: 15
cdr3_nt: TGTGCCAGCAGTGAAAGGGACGGGACGCAGGATACGCAGTATTTT
cdr3_aa: CASSERDGTQDTQYF

v_call: TRBV14
d_call: TRBD2
j_call: TRBJ2-3
clone_size: many
cdr3_length: 16
cdr3_nt: TGTGCCAGCAGCCCGCGGACTAGCTCGGGGATAGATACGCAGTATTTT
cdr3_aa: CASSPRTSSGIDTQYF

v_call: TRBV11-2
d_call: -
j_call: TRBJ2-3
clone_size: many
cdr3_length: 16
cdr3_nt: TGTGCCAGCAGCTTAGTTACGGGACTGAGAACAGATACGCAGTATTTT
cdr3_aa: CASSLVTGLRTDTQYF

v_call: TRBV20-1
d_call: -
j_call: TRBJ2-7
clone_size: few
cdr3_length: 16
cdr3_nt: TGCAGTGCTAGAGAGTTCGGGGCGGGACGTACCTACGAGCAGTACTTC
cdr3_aa: CSAREFGAGRTYEQYF

v_call: TRBV7-2
d_call: -
j_call: TRBJ1-4
clone_size: -
cdr3_length: 14
cdr3_nt: TGTGCCAGCAGCAGCGACCGGGGGAGGGAAAAACTGTTTTTT
cdr3_aa: CASSSDRGREKLFF

v_call: TRBV6-1
d_call: -
j_call: TRBJ2-7
clone_size: many
cdr3_length: 14
cdr3_nt: TGTGCCAGCAGTACCCGGACGGGGACCTACGAGCAGTACTTC
cdr3_aa: CASSTRTGTYEQYF

v_call: TRBV18
d_call: TRBD2
j_call: TRBJ2-1
clone_size: many
cdr3_length: 16
cdr3_nt: TGTGCCAGCTCACCACGGGTAGCGGGAGAGTACAATGAGCAGTTCTTC
cdr3_aa: CASSPRVAGEYNEQFF

v_call: TRBV3-1
d_call: TRBD2
j_call: TRBJ2-3
clone_size: many
cdr3_length: 16
cdr3_nt: TGTGCCAGCAGCCAAGCGGGGGGAGGACGCACAGATACGCAGTATTTT
cdr3_aa: CASSQAGGGRTDTQYF

v_call: TRBV28
d_call: -
j_call: TRBJ2-3
clone_size: many
cdr3_length: 15
cdr3_nt: TGTGCCAGCAGTTCCTCGGGCTCTAGCACAGATACGCAGTATTTT
cdr3_aa: CASSSSGSSTDTQYF

v_call: TRBV3-1
d_call: TRBD1
j_call: TRBJ1-4
clone_size: many
cdr3_length: 15
cdr3_nt: TGTGCCAGCAGATCCTCAGGGGGCACTAATGAAAAACTGTTTTTT
cdr3_aa: CASRSSGGTNEKLFF

v_call: TRBV12-3/TRBV12-4
d_call: TRBD2
j_call: TRBJ2-5
clone_size: few
cdr3_length: 15
cdr3_nt: TGTGCCAGCAGTTTTCAGCGGGAGGGCCGAGAGACCCAGTACTTC
cdr3_aa: CASSFQREGRETQYF

v_call: TRBV19
d_call: -
j_call: TRBJ2-5
clone_size: -
cdr3_length: 13
cdr3_nt: TGTGCCACCCGAGGGCGGAGTCAAGAGACCCAGTACTTC
cdr3_aa: CATRGRSQETQYF

v_call: TRBV30
d_call: -
j_call: TRBJ2-1
clone_size: -
cdr3_length: 15
cdr3_nt: TGTGCCTGGAGTGGGCCCCGGACGGGGTACAATGAGCAGTTCTTC
cdr3_aa: CAWSGPRTGYNEQFF

v_call: TRBV7-2
d_call: -
j_call: TRBJ1-2
clone_size: many
cdr3_length: 13
cdr3_nt: TGTGCCAGCAGCTTAGTGGCAGACTATGGCTACACCTTC
cdr3_aa: CASSLVADYGYTF

v_call: TRBV2
d_call: TRBD2
j_call: TRBJ2-3
clone_size: -
cdr3_length: 15
cdr3_nt: TGTGCCAGCAGTCAGGGACTAGCGGGAGGAGATACGCAGTATTTT
cdr3_aa: CASSQGLAGGDTQYF

v_call: TRBV6-5
d_call: -
j_call: TRBJ1-1
clone_size: many
cdr3_length: 14
cdr3_nt: TGTGCCAGCAGTTACGGGGGAATAGGGACTGAAGCTTTCTTT
cdr3_aa: CASSYGGIGTEAFF

v_call: TRBV5-1
d_call: TRBD2
j_call: TRBJ2-2
clone_size: -
cdr3_length: 15
cdr3_nt: TGCGCCAGCAGCCACAGACTAGCGGAAACCGGGGAGCTGTTTTTT
cdr3_aa: CASSHRLAETGELFF

v_call: TRBV5-1
d_call: TRBD2
j_call: TRBJ2-2
clone_size: many
cdr3_length: 15
cdr3_nt: TGCGCCAGCAGCTCCACTAGCGGGAGAACCGGGGAGCTGTTTTTT
cdr3_aa: CASSSTSGRTGELFF

v_call: TRBV2
d_call: -
j_call: TRBJ2-1
clone_size: -
cdr3_length: 14
cdr3_nt: TGTGCCAGCAGTACCGGGAGTGGTTCCAATGAGCAGTTCTTC
cdr3_aa: CASSTGSGSNEQFF

v_call: TRBV7-9
d_call: -
j_call: TRBJ1-1
clone_size: -
cdr3_length: 16
cdr3_nt: TGTGCCAGCAGCTTACCAAAGGGGGGTGAAAACACTGAAGCTTTCTTT
cdr3_aa: CASSLPKGGENTEAFF

v_call: TRBV27
d_call: TRBD2
j_call: TRBJ2-7
clone_size: few
cdr3_length: 16
cdr3_nt: TGTGCCAGCAGTTTATCAGAGACTAGCGGGACGTACGAGCAGTACTTC
cdr3_aa: CASSLSETSGTYEQYF

v_call: TRBV7-3
d_call: -
j_call: TRBJ2-2
clone_size: -
cdr3_length: 16
cdr3_nt: TGTGCCAGCAGCCCTGCCCTTGGCACTCTCACCGGGGAGCTGTTTTTT
cdr3_aa: CASSPALGTLTGELFF

v_call: TRBV6-1
d_call: TRBD1
j_call: TRBJ2-7
clone_size: many
cdr3_length: 16
cdr3_nt: TGTGCCAGCAGTGAATCTCCGGCAGGACAGGGCTACGAGCAGTACTTC
cdr3_aa: CASSESPAGQGYEQYF

v_call: TRBV7-9
d_call: -
j_call: TRBJ2-5
clone_size: -
cdr3_length: 15
cdr3_nt: TGTGCCAGCAGCAAACGAGAGGGACCCCAAGAGACCCAGTACTTC
cdr3_aa: CASSKREGPQETQYF

v_call: TRBV28
d_call: -
j_call: TRBJ1-5
clone_size: many
cdr3_length: 12
cdr3_nt: TGTGCCAGCAGCCAACGGCCTCAGCCCCAGCATTTT
cdr3_aa: CASSQRPQPQHF

v_call: TRBV27
d_call: -
j_call: TRBJ1-5
clone_size: -
cdr3_length: 15
cdr3_nt: TGTGCCAGCAGTTTATCGGGACAAAACAATCAGCCCCAGCATTTT
cdr3_aa: CASSLSGQNNQPQHF